Listed below are T cell receptor beta chains from one sample, sequenced in a study of tumor and adjacent non-tumor tissue in lung cancer. Each CDR3 protein is one row after TCRdb ran MiXCR on the multiplex PCR reads. The sample carries approximately 110,000 distinct CDR3 sequences, roughly 75% recorded once. Specimen: lung tumor tissue. The receptors were sampled from an older woman with non-small cell lung cancer. CDR3s include the opening cysteine and the closing phenylalanine or tryptophan. The order of the fields is clone size, V gene, D gene, J gene, CDR3 protein, CDR3 DNA. D genes are given only for firm matches. For some rows the clone size is stated as once, few or many, or as a class when expanded; others skip it.

once	TRBV20-1	TRBD1	TRBJ2-3	CSARSRTGYTDTQYF	TGCAGTGCTAGATCCAGGACAGGGTACACAGATACGCAGTATTTT
-	TRBV5-4	TRBD1	TRBJ1-1	CASSLGQGMNSEAVF	TGTGCCAGCAGCTTGGGACAGGGGATGAACTCTGAAGCTGTCTTT
-	TRBV11-2	TRBD1	TRBJ2-1	CASSYDRVNEQFF	TGTGCCAGCAGCTACGACAGGGTCAATGAGCAGTTCTTC
many	TRBV20-1	TRBD1	TRBJ1-3	CSARGQGDGGNTIYF	TGCAGTGCTAGGGGACAGGGGGACGGTGGAAACACCATATATTTT
once	TRBV4-2	TRBD1	TRBJ2-2	CASSLEGQLGTGELFF	TGTGCCAGCAGCCTTGAGGGACAGCTCGGCACTGGGGAGCTGTTTTTT
-	TRBV11-3	TRBD2	TRBJ2-1	CANSLELTSVSHNGQIF	TGTGCCAACAGCTTAGAGTTGACTAGCGTGAGCCACAATGGGCAGATCTTC
many	TRBV5-4	TRBD1	TRBJ1-2	CALKKDRVDGYTF	TGTGCCCTCAAAAAAGACAGGGTGGACGGCTACACCTTC
many	TRBV12-3/TRBV12-4	-	TRBJ2-2	CASSSSNTGELFF	TGTGCCAGCAGCTCGAGTAACACCGGGGAGCTGTTTTTT
many	TRBV6-2/TRBV6-3	TRBD2	TRBJ2-7	CASSFILRTSGSHEQYF	TGTGCCAGCAGTTTCATCTTAAGGACTAGCGGGAGCCACGAGCAGTACTTC
many	TRBV6-1	TRBD1	TRBJ1-2	CASSGQGLINGYTF	TGTGCCAGCAGTGGACAGGGGCTTATAAACGGCTACACCTTC
-	TRBV11-3	TRBD2	TRBJ2-1	CASSLELASGSYNEQFF	TGTGCGAGCAGCTTAGAGTTGGCTAGCGGGAGTTACAATGAGCAGTTCTTC
-	TRBV29-1	-	TRBJ1-2	CSAPTGFDNYDYTF	TGCAGCGCTCCCACAGGGTTCGATAATTATGACTACACCTTC
-	TRBV4-3	-	TRBJ1-2	CTSNLTSDSVGYGYTF	TGCACCAGCAACCTCACATCGGACAGTGTCGGCTATGGCTACACCTTC
-	TRBV20-1	-	TRBJ2-3	CTARGVVADTQYF	TGCACTGCCCGTGGAGTAGTCGCAGATACGCAGTATTTT
-	TRBV5-1	-	TRBJ2-3	CASSLEGSPTDTQYF	TGCGCCAGCAGCTTGGAGGGGTCCCCCACAGATACGCAGTATTTT
-	TRBV18	TRBD1	TRBJ1-2	CVTSPGTGVRGYTF	TGTGTCACCTCACCCGGGACAGGGGTGCGTGGCTACACCTTC
-	TRBV6-1	-	TRBJ1-2	CASSEGSGTHYGFTF	TGTGCCAGCAGTGAAGGGAGTGGCACCCACTATGGCTTCACCTTT
many	TRBV10-1	-	TRBJ2-1	CASSQGGSSYNEQFF	TGCGCCAGCAGTCAGGGGGGGAGCTCCTACAATGAGCAGTTCTTC
-	TRBV4-2	TRBD2	TRBJ2-4	CDSSQDRTSDTVAKNIQYF	TGTGACAGCAGCCAAGATAGGACTAGCGATACCGTAGCCAAAAACATTCAGTACTTC
once	TRBV7-9	-	TRBJ1-1	CASSLTSSGGSLSTEAFF	TGTGCCAGCAGCTTGACGTCTAGTGGGGGCAGTCTGAGCACTGAAGCTTTCTTT
medium-sized	TRBV12-3/TRBV12-4	-	TRBJ2-7	CASSILGLYGRDSYEQYF	TGTGCCAGCAGCATACTCGGTTTATACGGGCGCGACTCCTACGAGCAGTACTTC
-	TRBV6-5	-	TRBJ2-1	CASSNTRSVGISYNEQLF	TGTGCCAGCAGTAACACGCGCTCCGTAGGTATCTCCTACAATGAGCAGCTCTTC
-	TRBV20-1	-	TRBJ1-1	CSASSLINTEAFF	TGCAGTGCTAGTAGCCTCATTAACACTGAGGCTTTCTTT
-	TRBV20-1	TRBD2	TRBJ2-3	CNATLGLAGIEDTQYF	TGCAATGCTACCCTCGGATTAGCGGGAATCGAAGATACGCAGTATTTT
many	TRBV6-2/TRBV6-3	-	TRBJ1-5	CASSPGSRPQHF	TGTGCCAGCAGTCCAGGGTCAAGGCCCCAGCATTTT
-	TRBV19	-	TRBJ1-5	CASSFGRSNQPQHF	TGTGCCAGTAGTTTTGGCCGTTCCAATCAGCCCCAGCATTTT
few	TRBV29-1	-	TRBJ2-1	CSVEGFNEQFF	TGCAGCGTTGAGGGTTTCAATGAGCAGTTCTTC
-	TRBV11-2	-	TRBJ1-1	CASGLDPGVYTETFF	TGTGCCAGTGGCTTAGATCCTGGCGTGTACACTGAAACTTTCTTT
few	TRBV4-3	TRBD2	TRBJ2-1	CTCSQGTSGRLNEQFF	TGCACCTGCAGTCAAGGGACTAGCGGGAGGTTGAATGAGCAGTTCTTC
-	TRBV12-3/TRBV12-4	TRBD2	TRBJ2-1	CASSLCPTSGGVGDYNEQFF	TGTGCCAGCAGTTTGTGTCCCACTAGCGGGGGTGTCGGGGATTACAATGAGCAGTTCTTC
-	TRBV20-1	TRBD1	TRBJ1-1	CSDRGKTGGHTEAFF	TGCAGTGATAGAGGTAAGACAGGGGGTCATACTGAAGCTTTCTTT
-	TRBV6-1	TRBD1	TRBJ2-2	CASSKDRPNSGVLFF	TGTGCCAGCTCTAAGGACAGGCCGAACTCCGGGGTGCTGTTTTTT
-	TRBV4-2	TRBD1	TRBJ2-7	CTSILGQTYERYF	TGTACCAGCATATTGGGACAGACCTACGAGCGGTACTTC
-	TRBV20-1	TRBD2	TRBJ2-1	CNASGLADNEQFF	TGTAATGCTAGCGGACTAGCGGACAATGAGCAGTTCTTC
few	TRBV20-1	-	TRBJ2-3	CSAREAVPDTQYF	TGTAGTGCTAGGGAGGCAGTTCCAGATACGCAGTATTTT
-	TRBV6-2/TRBV6-3	-	TRBJ2-2	CASTLFGHHSTGELLF	TGTGCCAGCACCCTATTCGGGCACCACTCCACCGGAGAGCTGCTTTTT
-	TRBV20-1	-	TRBJ1-1	CSARDASGEDNTEAFF	TGCAGCGCTAGAGATGCGTCAGGGGAGGATAACACTGAAGCTTTCTTT
-	TRBV20-1	TRBD2	TRBJ2-2	CSSAASGITGDLFF	TGCAGCTCCGCGGCTAGCGGAATCACCGGGGACCTGTTTTTT
-	TRBV20-1	TRBD1	TRBJ1-2	CSARDQAGQSKGERYGYTF	TGCAGTGCTAGAGATCAGGCGGGACAGAGCAAAGGAGAACGCTATGGCTACACCTTC